This entry concerns a single T cell receptor beta chain. As yet, its antigen is unknown. This sample is drawn from a study of T cell responses to AZD1222 COVID-19 vaccine. The study, taken as a whole, reports: In a largely white British group with more females than males, clonal diversity was possibly underestimated. Baseline seropositives among AZD1222 recipients totaled only 5 to 7. Repertoires were obtained only post-peak T cell response. Regions left unmutated in variants are reportedly the target of nearly half of spike-specific TCRs.

Sequencing used immunoSEQ multiplex PCR; TCRdb keeps in-frame clones, though not all of them. Among around 160,000 clones listed, around nine tenths were seen once. Germline CDR1 is KGHDR and CDR2 is SFDVKD. The CDR3 has 14 amino acids. V lost 7 bases and J lost 2; bases outside the gene matches: 6. The material was peripheral blood, obtained on day 0 of MenACWY control vaccination. This sequence was found in an adult in good health. The chain recombines TRBV24-1 with TRBJ1-1; TRBD1 agrees at 7 bases. In DNA, the CDR3 is TGTGCCACCAGCCGCGGGACAGCTAACACTGAAGCTTTCTTT. This encodes CATSRGTANTEAFF.